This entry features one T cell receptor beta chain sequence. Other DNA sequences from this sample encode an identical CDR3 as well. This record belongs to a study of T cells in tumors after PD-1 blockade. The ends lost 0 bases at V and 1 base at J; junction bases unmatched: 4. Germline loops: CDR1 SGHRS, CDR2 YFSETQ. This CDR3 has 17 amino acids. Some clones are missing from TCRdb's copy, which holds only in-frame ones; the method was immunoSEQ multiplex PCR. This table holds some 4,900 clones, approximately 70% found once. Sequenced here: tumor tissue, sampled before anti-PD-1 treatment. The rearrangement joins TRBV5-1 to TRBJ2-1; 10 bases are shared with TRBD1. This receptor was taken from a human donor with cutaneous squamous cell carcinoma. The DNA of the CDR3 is TGCGCCAGCAGCTTGGGAGACAGGGGGCGGTCCTACAATGAGCAGTTCTTC. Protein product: CASSLGDRGRSYNEQFF.